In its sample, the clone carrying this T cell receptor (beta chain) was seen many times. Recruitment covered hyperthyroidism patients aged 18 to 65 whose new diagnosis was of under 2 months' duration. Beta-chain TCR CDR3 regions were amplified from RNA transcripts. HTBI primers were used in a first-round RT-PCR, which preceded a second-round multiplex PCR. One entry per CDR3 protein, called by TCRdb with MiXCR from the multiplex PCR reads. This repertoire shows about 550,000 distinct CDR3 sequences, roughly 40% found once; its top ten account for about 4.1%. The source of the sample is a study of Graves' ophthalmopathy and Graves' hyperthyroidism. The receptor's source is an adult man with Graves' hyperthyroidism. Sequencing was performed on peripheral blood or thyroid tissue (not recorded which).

CDR3 sequence: CSASWGGTNLFF. In DNA, the CDR3 is TGCAGTGCTAGTTGGGGCGGGACAAATCTGTTTTTT. J is TRBJ1-4 and V is TRBV20-1; D is possibly TRBD1 (6 bases). CDR1 is DFQATT and CDR2 is SNEGSKA in the germline V gene (reference sequence). The CDR3 runs 12 residues. Trimming took 3 bases from V and 14 from J, leaving 16 bases between them.